This T cell receptor (beta chain) emerged from a study of blood T cells in healthy people across ages. General observations from the study: With age, beta diversity per million T cells declined roughly linearly, significantly by around 43.

The use of a sample-barcoded 5' primer and a J-beta primer mix characterized a second PCR of roughly 6 to 11 cycles. Every cDNA was tagged by a template-switch adaptor with 12 random nucleotides. Every sample gave at least 3 million paired-end reads containing CDR3. TCRdb independently ran MiXCR on the 5' RACE reads; one entry per CDR3 protein. The sample includes around 1.7 million distinct CDR3 sequences, 28% of them seen just once. V lost 6 bases to trimming and J lost 2 bases, with 11 bases between them. The CDR3 totals 13 residues. Germline CDR1 SNHLY, CDR2 FYNNEI. Worth noting for this clonotype: Its antigen is not identified.

Sequenced material: blood. The clonotype originates from a young woman in good health. J is TRBJ2-7 and V is TRBV2; no definite D call. In DNA, the CDR3 is TGTGCCAGCAGGGCCTCAACAACCTACGAGCAGTACTTC. It yields the protein CASRASTTYEQYF. The full variable domain, in which reference TRBV2 and TRBJ2-7 provide the parts outside the CDR3, is EPEVTQTPSHQVTQMGQEVILRCVPISNHLYFYWYRQILGQKVEFLVSFYNNEISEKSEIFDDQFSVERPDGSNFTLKIRSTKLEDSAMYFCASRASTTYEQYFGPGTRLTVT.